A single sample gave rise to the 17 T cell receptor beta chains below, sequenced in a study of response to subunit inactivated influenza vaccine. TCRdb independently ran MiXCR on the RT-PCR reads; one entry per CDR3 protein. The table lists a few hundred thousand distinct CDR3 sequences, around 11% of them singletons. These same records also appear under a second study, on T cells expressing NK-cell markers. That report adds: With UMIs, 5'RACE template switching was used to make TCR beta cDNA.

Source: PBMCs from blood, taken on the day of vaccination. These receptors were collected from a man aged 45 to 65 who received an inactivated influenza vaccine.

The rearrangement joins TRBV5-6 to TRBJ2-1; D is ambiguous. V lost 3 bases, J lost 5 bases, and 9 bases lay in between. CDR1 is SGHDT and CDR2 is YYEEEE in the germline V gene. The CDR3 is 13 amino acids. The CDR3 sequence: CASSSGPNNEQFF. DNA for the CDR3: TGTGCCAGCAGCTCAGGACCAAACAATGAGCAGTTCTTC.

This clonotype appeared many times. The chain employs TRBV5-1 and TRBJ2-3, with 12 positions matching TRBD2. The CDR3 length is 16 residues. V lost 6 bases and J lost 2; bases outside the gene matches: 7. The germline CDR1 and CDR2 sequences are SGHRS and YFSETQ. Here the CDR3 DNA reads TGCGCCAGCATATTAGGACTAGCGGGATCCACAGATACGCAGTATTTT. Translating gives CASILGLAGSTDTQYF.

Only a few counts were recorded for this clonotype. The V and J genes are TRBV12-3 or TRBV12-4 and TRBJ2-1; D unclear. CDR3 length equals 14 residues. The V end lost 3 bases, the J end lost 5 bases, and 11 bases lay between the germline ends. The CDR3 DNA is TGTGCCAGCAGTTTCTCGTGGCAAAACAATGAGCAGTTCTTC. It encodes CASSFSWQNNEQFF.

This clonotype was observed a handful of times. The chain has TRBV10-3 and TRBJ2-2, with D perhaps matching TRBD1 (6 bases). The ends were cut back, 11 bases at V and 3 bases at J, with 19 bases in the middle. Germline CDR1 reads ENHRY; CDR2 reads SYGVKD. This CDR3 contains 15 residues. CDR3 sequence reads: CAARKTGGDTGELFF. For the CDR3, the DNA is TGTGCCGCAAGGAAGACAGGCGGAGACACCGGGGAGCTGTTTTTT.

The V gene is TRBV2, the J gene TRBJ2-7, with D perhaps TRBD2 (6 bases). The V gene's germline CDR1 is SNHLY and CDR2 FYNNEI. V was cut by 6 bases and J by 6 bases, with 12 bases left in between. The CDR3 consists of 12 residues. CDR3 sequence: CASRTEGGEQYF. CDR3 nucleotides: TGTGCCAGCAGAACAGAGGGAGGCGAGCAGTACTTC.

This clonotype occurred many times. The J gene is TRBJ2-2, the V gene TRBV28; 14 bases match TRBD2. Germline V gives CDR1 MDHEN, CDR2 SYDVKM. The V gene end was trimmed by 10 bases and the J gene end by 6 bases; junction bases not matched to a gene: 4. The CDR3 covers 14 residues. The CDR3 sequence is CAIKGLAGAGELFF. In DNA form, the CDR3 reads TGTGCCATCAAGGGACTAGCGGGAGCCGGGGAGCTGTTTTTT.

The rearrangement joins TRBV7-9 to TRBJ1-5, with D possibly TRBD1 on 5 matching bases. Germline loops: CDR1 SEHNR, CDR2 FQNEAQ (reference sequence). The V gene lost 4 bases and the J gene lost 6 bases, with 13 bases spanning the gap. This CDR3 is 14 amino acids long. CDR3 region: CASSSGRVPQPQHF. In DNA form, the CDR3 reads TGTGCCAGCAGCTCGGGACGGGTTCCTCAGCCCCAGCATTTT.

This clonotype has a handful of counts. The chain carries TRBV20-1 and TRBJ2-2, with D perhaps given as TRBD1 or TRBD2 (6 bases each). The CDR3 loop spans 14 amino acids. Germline V gene data show CDR1 as DFQATT and CDR2 as SNEGSKA (reference sequence). With 0 bases removed from V and 9 bases from J, the gap between germline ends came to 14 bases. This CDR3 reads CSARDLRGARELFF. The CDR3 DNA sequence: TGCAGTGCTAGAGATCTTAGGGGGGCCCGGGAGCTGTTTTTT.

The rearrangement links TRBV4-2 to TRBJ2-1; 7 nucleotides align to TRBD2. The trim removed 4 bases at V and 0 bases at J, leaving 9 bases unmatched. Germline V gene lookup returns CDR1 LGHNA and CDR2 YNFKEQ. The CDR3 runs to 17 residues. CDR3 DNA sequence: TGTGCCAGCAGCCCGGGGGGAGGACAAGCCTCCTACAATGAGCAGTTCTTC. The encoded protein is CASSPGGGQASYNEQFF.

There are a few counts of this clonotype. This sequence joins TRBV5-1 and TRBJ2-5; D possibly corresponds to TRBD2 (6 bases). V was pared by 4 bases and J by 1 base, with 17 bases between. This CDR3 has 16 amino acids. The germline V gene has CDR1 SGHRS and CDR2 YFSETQ. This CDR3 is CASSVLGGGIQETQYF. The CDR3 nucleotides are TGCGCCAGCAGCGTATTAGGTGGCGGGATCCAAGAGACCCAGTACTTC. The full variable domain, with the rest looked up from reference TRBV5-1 and TRBJ2-5, is KAGVTQTPRYLIKTRGQQVTLSCSPISGHRSVSWYQQTPGQGLQFLFEYFSETQRNKGNFPGRFSGRQFSNSRSEMNVSTLELGDSALYLCASSVLGGGIQETQYFGPGTRLLVL.

This clonotype occurred many times. This chain joins TRBV28 and TRBJ1-5, with D perhaps matching TRBD1 (5 bases). The V end was cut by 6 bases, the J end by 1 base, with 13 bases between. CDR1 and CDR2 from the germline V gene are MDHEN and SYDVKM. The CDR3 contains 15 residues. For the CDR3, the DNA is TGTGCCAGCAGGCGCCGGGACTACAGCAATCAGCCCCAGCATTTT. Translated: CASRRRDYSNQPQHF. Looking up the rest from reference TRBV28 and TRBJ1-5 gives the full variable domain: DVKVTQSSRYLVKRTGEKVFLECVQDMDHENMFWYRQDPGLGLRLIYFSYDVKMKEKGDIPEGYSVSREKKERFSLILESASTNQTSMYLCASRRRDYSNQPQHFGDGTRLSIL.

This clonotype has only a few counts. The J gene is TRBJ2-5, the V gene TRBV19; unclear D gene. V was shortened by 5 bases and J by 2 bases, with 12 bases between the two germline ends. There are 14 residues in the CDR3. Germline CDR1 and CDR2: LNHDA and SQIVND (reference sequence). In DNA form, the CDR3 reads TGTGCCAGTAGTGAGACGTACCTACAAGAGACCCAGTACTTC. This encodes CASSETYLQETQYF.

J is TRBJ2-5 and V is TRBV6-2 or TRBV6-3; no clear D. Germline V gene lookup returns CDR1 MNHEY and CDR2 SVGEGT. The CDR3 is made up of 13 amino acids. V lost 1 base, J lost 1 base, and 4 bases lay in between. CDR3 DNA sequence: TGTGCCAGCAGTTACTGGGTCCAAGAGACCCAGTACTTC. Its translation: CASSYWVQETQYF.

The chain combines TRBV20-1 with TRBJ1-6; the D is unclear. This CDR3 spans 15 amino acids. Per the germline V gene, CDR1 is DFQATT and CDR2 is SNEGSKA (reference sequence). Between the trimmed V and J ends, which lost 4 bases and 7 bases, there was a span of 17 bases. CDR3 residues: CSATYLGLQNSPLHF. CDR3 sequence (DNA): TGCAGTGCTACCTACCTCGGCCTCCAAAATTCACCCCTCCACTTT.

Regarding this clonotype: The junction and the germline gene differ at one end; a read error may be behind it. The V gene is TRBV6-1, the J gene TRBJ1-2, with 9 bases that match TRBD1. In germline, CDR1 is MNHNS, CDR2 SASEGT. The CDR3 runs 15 residues. The CDR3 loop reads CASRVDRGEYYGYTF. The CDR3 DNA sequence: TGTGCAAGCAGGGTTGACAGGGGGGAATACTATGGCTACACCTTC.

This clonotype was detected a few times. The chain uses TRBV5-5 and TRBJ2-3, with TRBD2 matching over 9 bases. V was clipped by 1 base and J by 8 bases; unmatched bases: 5. Germline V gene lookup returns CDR1 SGHKS and CDR2 YYEKEE (reference sequence). CDR3 length equals 14 residues. The CDR3 loop reads CASSLPSGGPTQYF. CDR3 nucleotide sequence: TGTGCCAGCAGCTTGCCGAGCGGGGGGCCTACGCAGTATTTT.

This clonotype appeared a few times. V usage is TRBV6-6 and J usage is TRBJ2-7, with D perhaps TRBD1 or TRBD2 (5 bases each). Trimming took off 0 bases at V and 6 bases at J, with 9 bases between the two ends. Looked up from germline, CDR1 is MNHNY and CDR2 is SVGAGI (reference sequence). CDR3 length: 13 residues. CDR3 nucleotides: TGTGCCAGCAGTTACTCTACTAGGGGCGAGCAGTACTTC. This sequence encodes CASSYSTRGEQYF.